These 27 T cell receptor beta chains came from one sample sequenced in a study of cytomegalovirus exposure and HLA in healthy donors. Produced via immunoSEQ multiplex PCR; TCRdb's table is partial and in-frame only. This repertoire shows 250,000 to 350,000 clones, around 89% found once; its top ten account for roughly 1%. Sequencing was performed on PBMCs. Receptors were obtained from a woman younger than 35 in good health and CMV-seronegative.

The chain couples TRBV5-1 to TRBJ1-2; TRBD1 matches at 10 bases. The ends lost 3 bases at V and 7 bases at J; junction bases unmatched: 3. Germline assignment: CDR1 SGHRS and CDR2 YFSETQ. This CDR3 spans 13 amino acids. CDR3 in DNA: TGCGCCAGCAGCTCCGGGACAGGGGTTGGCTACACCTTC. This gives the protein CASSSGTGVGYTF.

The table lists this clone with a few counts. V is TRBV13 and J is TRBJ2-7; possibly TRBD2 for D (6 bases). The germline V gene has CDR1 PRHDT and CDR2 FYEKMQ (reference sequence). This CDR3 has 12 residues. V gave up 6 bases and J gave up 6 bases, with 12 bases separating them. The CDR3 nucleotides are TGTGCCAGCAGTATAAGCGGGCTCGAGCAGTACTTC. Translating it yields CASSISGLEQYF.

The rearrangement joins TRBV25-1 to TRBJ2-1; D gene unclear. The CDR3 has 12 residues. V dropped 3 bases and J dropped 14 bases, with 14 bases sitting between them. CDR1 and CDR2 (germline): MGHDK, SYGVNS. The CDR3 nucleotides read TGTGCCAGCAGTGATCCTTACAAGCTAGAGTTCTTC. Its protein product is CASSDPYKLEFF.

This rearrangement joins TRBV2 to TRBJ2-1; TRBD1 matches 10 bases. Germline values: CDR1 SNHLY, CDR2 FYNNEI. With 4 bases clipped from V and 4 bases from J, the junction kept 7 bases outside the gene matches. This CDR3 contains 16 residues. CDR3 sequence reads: CASSGLRQGAYNEQFF. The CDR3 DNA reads TGTGCCAGCAGTGGCCTACGACAGGGGGCGTACAATGAGCAGTTCTTC.

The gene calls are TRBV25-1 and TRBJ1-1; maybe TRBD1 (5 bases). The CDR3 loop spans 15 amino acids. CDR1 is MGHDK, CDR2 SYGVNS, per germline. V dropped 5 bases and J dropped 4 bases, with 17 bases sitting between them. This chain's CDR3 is CASSPPTGGLTEAFF. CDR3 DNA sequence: TGTGCCAGCAGTCCTCCTACGGGGGGACTCACTGAAGCTTTCTTT.

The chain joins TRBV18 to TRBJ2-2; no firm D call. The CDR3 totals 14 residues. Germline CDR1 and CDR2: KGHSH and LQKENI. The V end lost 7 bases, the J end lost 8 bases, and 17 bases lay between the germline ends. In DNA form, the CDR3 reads TGTGCCAGCTTCACCCTACAGTCCGGTGGGGAGCTGTTTTTT. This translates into CASFTLQSGGELFF.

The CDR3 here is CASTRDSYGYTF. CDR3 sequence (DNA): TGTGCCAGCACTAGAGACAGCTATGGCTACACCTTC. This chain joins TRBV2 and TRBJ1-2, with D tentatively TRBD1 (5 bases). Trimming pared 7 bases from V and 4 bases from J, leaving 10 bases between. Germline CDR1 reads SNHLY; CDR2 reads FYNNEI. The CDR3 loop spans 12 amino acids.

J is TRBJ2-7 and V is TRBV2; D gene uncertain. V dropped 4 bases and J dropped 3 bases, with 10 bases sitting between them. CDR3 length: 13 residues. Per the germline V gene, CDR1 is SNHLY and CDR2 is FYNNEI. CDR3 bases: TGTGCCAGCAGTGGCCACTCTCTCTACGAGCAGTACTTC. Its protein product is CASSGHSLYEQYF.

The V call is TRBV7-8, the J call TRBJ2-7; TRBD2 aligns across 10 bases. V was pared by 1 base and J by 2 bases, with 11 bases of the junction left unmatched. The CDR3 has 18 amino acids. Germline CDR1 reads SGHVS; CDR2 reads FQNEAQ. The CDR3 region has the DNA TGTGCCAGCAGCTTAGGAGGTGGACTAGCGGAGAATACCTACGAGCAGTACTTC. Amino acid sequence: CASSLGGGLAENTYEQYF.

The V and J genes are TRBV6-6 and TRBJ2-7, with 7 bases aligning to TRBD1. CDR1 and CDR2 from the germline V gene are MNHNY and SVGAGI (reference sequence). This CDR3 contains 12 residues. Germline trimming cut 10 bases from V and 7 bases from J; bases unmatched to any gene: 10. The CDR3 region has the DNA TGTGCCACTTCCGGGACAGTGGGAGAGCAGTACTTC. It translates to CATSGTVGEQYF.

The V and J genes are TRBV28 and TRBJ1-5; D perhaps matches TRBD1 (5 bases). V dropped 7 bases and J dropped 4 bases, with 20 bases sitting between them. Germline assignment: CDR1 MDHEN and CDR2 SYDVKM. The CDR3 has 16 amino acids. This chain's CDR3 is CASTSWAGTGNQPQHF. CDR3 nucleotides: TGTGCCAGCACCTCCTGGGCGGGGACGGGTAATCAGCCCCAGCATTTT.

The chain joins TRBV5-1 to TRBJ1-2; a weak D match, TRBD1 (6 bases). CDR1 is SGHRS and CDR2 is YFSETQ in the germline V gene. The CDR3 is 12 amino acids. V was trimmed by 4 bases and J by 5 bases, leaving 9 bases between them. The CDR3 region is CASSPGQYGYTF. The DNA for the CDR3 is TGCGCCAGCAGCCCCGGACAGTATGGCTACACCTTC.

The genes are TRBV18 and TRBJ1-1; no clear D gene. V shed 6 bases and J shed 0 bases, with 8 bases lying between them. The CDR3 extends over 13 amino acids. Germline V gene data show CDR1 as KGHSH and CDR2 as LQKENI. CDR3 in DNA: TGTGCCAGCTCCCCGGCGGTGAACACTGAAGCTTTCTTT. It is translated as CASSPAVNTEAFF.

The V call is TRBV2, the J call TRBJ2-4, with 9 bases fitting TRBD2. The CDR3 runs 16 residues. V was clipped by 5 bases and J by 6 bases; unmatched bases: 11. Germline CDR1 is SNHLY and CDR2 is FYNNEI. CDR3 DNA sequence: TGTGCCAGCAGTTACCGGGTAGCGGGAGTAGTAAACATTCAGTACTTC. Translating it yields CASSYRVAGVVNIQYF.

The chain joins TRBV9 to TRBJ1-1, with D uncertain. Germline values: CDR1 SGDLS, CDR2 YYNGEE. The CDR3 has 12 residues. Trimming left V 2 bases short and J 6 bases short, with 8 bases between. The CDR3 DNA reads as TGTGCCAGCAGCGTCCCCCCTGCTGAAGCTTTCTTT. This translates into CASSVPPAEAFF. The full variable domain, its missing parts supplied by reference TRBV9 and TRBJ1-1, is DSGVTQTPKHLITATGQRVTLRCSPRSGDLSVYWYQQSLDQGLQFLIQYYNGEERAKGNILERFSAQQFPDLHSELNLSSLELGDSALYFCASSVPPAEAFFGQGTRLTVV.

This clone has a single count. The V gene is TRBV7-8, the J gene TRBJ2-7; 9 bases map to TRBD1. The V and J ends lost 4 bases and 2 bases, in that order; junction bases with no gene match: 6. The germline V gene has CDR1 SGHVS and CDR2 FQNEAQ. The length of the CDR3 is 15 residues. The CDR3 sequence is CASSSRQGGAYEQYF. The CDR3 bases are TGTGCCAGCAGCTCTAGACAGGGGGGAGCCTACGAGCAGTACTTC.

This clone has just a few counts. The CDR3 nucleotides are TGTGCCAGCAGCACCTCGACAGGGGTCGGCTACACCTTC. This sequence encodes CASSTSTGVGYTF. This chain joins TRBV6-5 and TRBJ1-2; 8 bases map to TRBD1. Germline V CDR1 and CDR2: MNHEY, SVGAGI. The trim removed 6 bases at V and 8 bases at J, leaving 8 bases unmatched. The CDR3 contains 13 residues.

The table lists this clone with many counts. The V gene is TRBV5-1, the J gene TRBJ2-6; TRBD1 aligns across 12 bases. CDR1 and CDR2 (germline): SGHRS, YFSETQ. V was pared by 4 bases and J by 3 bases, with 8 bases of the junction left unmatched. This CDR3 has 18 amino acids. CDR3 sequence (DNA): TGCGCCAGCAGCATGTTGGGACAGGGGGCGCGTGGGGCCAACGTCCTGACTTTC. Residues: CASSMLGQGARGANVLTF.

The CDR3 reads CAHGGAIATNEKLFF. The CDR3 nucleotides read TGTGCCCACGGGGGAGCCATTGCAACTAATGAAAAACTGTTTTTT. The chain employs TRBV6-1 and TRBJ1-4; TRBD1 might be the D (5 bases). Germline-derived CDR1 and CDR2 are MNHNS and SASEGT. Trimming took 11 bases from V and 0 from J, leaving 16 bases between them. CDR3 size: 15 residues.

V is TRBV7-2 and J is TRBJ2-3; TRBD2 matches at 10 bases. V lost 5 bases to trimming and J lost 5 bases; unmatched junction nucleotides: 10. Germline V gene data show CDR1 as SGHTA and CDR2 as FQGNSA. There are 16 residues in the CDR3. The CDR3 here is CASSDRAGGNRDTQYF. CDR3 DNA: TGTGCCAGCAGCGACCGAGCGGGAGGGAACAGAGATACGCAGTATTTT.

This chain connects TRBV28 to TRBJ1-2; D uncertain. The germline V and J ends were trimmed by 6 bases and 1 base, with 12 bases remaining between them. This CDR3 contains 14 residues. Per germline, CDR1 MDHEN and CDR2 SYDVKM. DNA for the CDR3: TGTGCCAGCAGGAAACAGAGCTTTAACTATGGCTACACCTTC. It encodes CASRKQSFNYGYTF.

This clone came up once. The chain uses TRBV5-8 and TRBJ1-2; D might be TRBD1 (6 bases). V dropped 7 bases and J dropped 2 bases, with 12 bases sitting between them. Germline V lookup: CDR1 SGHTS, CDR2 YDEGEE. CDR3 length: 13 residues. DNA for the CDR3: TGTGCCAGCCGGGGGGGCACAAACTATGGCTACACCTTC. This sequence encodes CASRGGTNYGYTF.

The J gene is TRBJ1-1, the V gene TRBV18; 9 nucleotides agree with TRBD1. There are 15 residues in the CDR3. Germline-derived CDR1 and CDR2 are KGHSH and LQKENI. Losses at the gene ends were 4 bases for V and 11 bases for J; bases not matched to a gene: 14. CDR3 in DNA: TGTGCCAGCTCACTGTATGGGGACAGGGTATCGATGGCTTTCTTT. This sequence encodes CASSLYGDRVSMAFF.

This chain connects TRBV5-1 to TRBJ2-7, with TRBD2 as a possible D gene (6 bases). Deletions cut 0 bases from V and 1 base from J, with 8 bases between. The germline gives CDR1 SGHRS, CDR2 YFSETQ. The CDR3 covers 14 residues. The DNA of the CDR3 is TGCGCCAGCAGCTTGGAACTAGCTTCCTACGAGCAGTACTTC. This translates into CASSLELASYEQYF.

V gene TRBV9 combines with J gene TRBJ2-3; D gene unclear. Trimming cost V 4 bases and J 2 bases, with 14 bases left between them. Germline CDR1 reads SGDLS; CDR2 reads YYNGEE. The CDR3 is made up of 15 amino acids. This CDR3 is CASSLSPLSTDTQYF. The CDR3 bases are TGTGCCAGCAGCCTCAGCCCACTATCCACAGATACGCAGTATTTT.

In DNA, the CDR3 is TGTGCCAGTACACGCTCGGGACAGTCGAAAGATACGCAGTATTTT. As protein: CASTRSGQSKDTQYF. The chain is built from TRBV19 and TRBJ2-3; the match to TRBD1 covers 7 bases. Germline values: CDR1 LNHDA, CDR2 SQIVND (reference sequence). The CDR3 spans 15 residues. V trimming: 7 bases; J trimming: 5 bases; junction bases outside the gene matches: 12.

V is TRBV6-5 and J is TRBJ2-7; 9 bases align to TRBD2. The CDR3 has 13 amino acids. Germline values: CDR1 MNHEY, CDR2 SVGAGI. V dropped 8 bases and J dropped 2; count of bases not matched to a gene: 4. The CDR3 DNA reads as TGTGCCAGCTTAGCGGGAGAGACCTACGAGCAGTACTTC. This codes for CASLAGETYEQYF.